The rows below give T cell receptor beta chains drawn from one sample of a study of identical twins. TCRdb processed the 5' RACE reads anew with MiXCR; each CDR3 protein has one entry. The data contain some 270,000 distinct CDR3 sequences, about 8% of them singletons. The same specimen was also included in a second study, on yellow fever vaccine responses in identical twins.

Sequencing used CD8+ T cells sorted from blood. The receptors originated from a woman younger than 35 in good health. Both conserved end residues are part of each CDR3. D genes are given only for firm matches. Clone size is stated in some rows and not others, as once, few, many or a class when expanded.

>TRBV6-2/TRBV6-3|-|TRBJ2-1|TRBD2
CASSYATSGRDNEQFF
TGTGCCAGCAGTTACGCGACTAGCGGGAGGGACAATGAGCAGTTCTTC
>TRBV5-1|few|TRBJ2-2|-
CASSLFPGPGELFF
TGCGCCAGCAGCTTGTTTCCGGGGCCCGGGGAGCTGTTTTTT
>TRBV15|few|TRBJ2-5|TRBD2
CATSPFGGSGSSETQYF
TGTGCCACCAGCCCTTTTGGGGGTAGCGGGAGTTCGGAGACCCAGTACTTC
>TRBV28|few|TRBJ2-5|TRBD1
CASSSPGQSEETQYF
TGTGCCAGCAGTTCTCCGGGACAGAGTGAAGAGACCCAGTACTTC
>TRBV15|few|TRBJ2-1|-
CATSRVPLLVERPNEQFF
TGTGCCACCAGCAGAGTGCCCCTCCTGGTAGAACGACCAAATGAGCAGTTCTTC
>TRBV7-9|few|TRBJ2-1|TRBD2
CASSLGLAGHNEQFF
TGTGCCAGCAGCTTAGGACTAGCGGGGCACAATGAGCAGTTCTTC
>TRBV7-9|many|TRBJ1-2|TRBD1
CASSLQGYYGYTF
TGTGCCAGCAGCCTACAGGGGTACTATGGCTACACCTTC
>TRBV20-1|many|TRBJ2-7|-
CSAQNPSYEQYF
TGCAGTGCTCAGAATCCCTCCTACGAGCAGTACTTC
>TRBV2|few|TRBJ2-1|TRBD2
CASTGLDLFF
TGTGCCAGCACCGGACTAGATTTGTTCTTC
>TRBV11-1|few|TRBJ1-3|TRBD1
CASSMTGTAESLGNTIYF
TGTGCCAGCAGCATGACCGGGACAGCCGAATCTCTTGGAAACACCATATATTTT
>TRBV4-1|many|TRBJ2-7|TRBD1
CASSHGTGYEQYF
TGCGCCAGCAGCCACGGGACAGGCTACGAGCAGTACTTC
>TRBV12-3/TRBV12-4|many|TRBJ1-1|-
CASSSGVAEAFF
TGTGCCAGCAGTTCAGGGGTGGCTGAAGCTTTCTTT
>TRBV4-1|many|TRBJ2-2|-
CASSPVAGELFF
TGCGCCAGCAGCCCCGTCGCCGGGGAGCTGTTTTTT
>TRBV14|many|TRBJ1-4|-
CASSQDNGSNEKLFF
TGTGCCAGCAGCCAAGATAACGGTAGTAATGAAAAACTGTTTTTT
>TRBV20-1|-|TRBJ2-4|TRBD2
CSARDGRERGNIQYF
TGCAGTGCTAGAGATGGGCGGGAGAGGGGAAACATTCAGTACTTC
>TRBV28|-|TRBJ2-7|TRBD2
CASSPLRMAGGPTYEQYF
TGTGCCAGCAGTCCCCTCCGGATGGCGGGAGGGCCTACCTACGAGCAGTACTTC
>TRBV20-1|many|TRBJ1-3|-
CSAPPRVTIYF
TGCAGTGCTCCCCCCCGAGTTACCATATATTTT
>TRBV4-3|-|TRBJ2-2|TRBD2
CASSQSGLAGGAGELFF
TGCGCCAGCAGCCAGTCCGGACTAGCGGGAGGTGCCGGGGAGCTGTTTTTT
>TRBV20-1|few|TRBJ2-7|TRBD2
CSAAQREPHEQYF
TGCAGTGCCGCACAGCGGGAGCCCCACGAGCAGTACTTC
>TRBV2|many|TRBJ2-2|TRBD2
CASSEGLAGVEYTGELFF
TGTGCCAGCAGTGAAGGACTAGCGGGAGTTGAGTACACCGGGGAGCTGTTTTTT
>TRBV6-2/TRBV6-3|few|TRBJ1-2|-
CASSYGASLYGYTF
TGTGCCAGCAGTTACGGGGCCAGTCTCTATGGCTACACCTTC
>TRBV6-2/TRBV6-3|few|TRBJ2-3|TRBD2
CASSYSRLAGGTDTQYF
TGTGCCAGCAGTTACTCGAGACTAGCGGGAGGCACAGATACGCAGTATTTT
>TRBV12-3/TRBV12-4|few|TRBJ2-5|-
CASSPMTLGYQETQYF
TGTGCCAGCAGTCCGATGACCTTGGGTTACCAAGAGACCCAGTACTTC
>TRBV29-1|many|TRBJ2-1|TRBD2
CSVEDLQGLADNEQFF
TGCAGCGTTGAAGATCTTCAGGGACTAGCGGACAATGAGCAGTTCTTC
>TRBV7-9|few|TRBJ2-5|TRBD2
CASSSDRTAGATQYF
TGTGCCAGCAGCTCAGACCGGACAGCGGGGGCGACCCAGTACTTC
>TRBV10-2|-|TRBJ2-7|-
CASSEQQRVAYEQYF
TGCGCCAGCAGTGAGCAACAGAGGGTCGCCTACGAGCAGTACTTC
>TRBV4-3|few|TRBJ2-7|-
CASSQDSLGSGYEQYF
TGCGCCAGCAGCCAAGACTCCTTAGGCTCAGGGTACGAGCAGTACTTC
>TRBV6-1|many|TRBJ2-1|-
CASNPKGLDGTNEQFF
TGTGCCAGCAACCCTAAAGGGTTAGACGGAACAAATGAGCAGTTCTTC
>TRBV7-9|many|TRBJ1-1|TRBD1
CASSPLGGQGENTEAFF
TGTGCCAGCAGCCCCCTCGGGGGACAGGGGGAGAACACTGAAGCTTTCTTT
>TRBV12-3/TRBV12-4|-|TRBJ2-7|-
CASSRGNEQYF
TGTGCCAGCAGTCGGGGTAACGAGCAGTACTTC
>TRBV11-2|-|TRBJ2-7|-
CASSLGAHEQYF
TGTGCCAGCAGCTTAGGAGCCCACGAGCAGTACTTC
>TRBV20-1|few|TRBJ2-7|-
CSARDQQGLTYEQYF
TGCAGTGCTAGAGATCAACAGGGCCTGACCTACGAGCAGTACTTC
>TRBV7-2|many|TRBJ2-1|-
CASSFISPTEIRNEQFF
TGTGCCAGCAGCTTCATCAGTCCCACGGAGATAAGGAATGAGCAGTTCTTC
>TRBV7-9|-|TRBJ2-1|-
CASSFSFEQFF
TGTGCCAGCAGCTTCTCTTTTGAGCAGTTCTTC
>TRBV12-3/TRBV12-4|-|TRBJ2-5|TRBD1
CASSGPGQGKETQYF
TGTGCCAGCAGTGGACCGGGACAGGGGAAAGAGACCCAGTACTTC
>TRBV7-2|-|TRBJ2-3|-
CASSPFSGGLPDTQYF
TGTGCCAGCAGCCCTTTCTCTGGAGGTTTGCCAGATACGCAGTATTTT
>TRBV6-5|-|TRBJ2-7|-
CASSYSYSERQYF
TGTGCCAGCAGTTACTCGTATAGTGAGCGCCAGTACTTC
>TRBV4-3|-|TRBJ1-1|-
CASSQYRLNTEAFF
TGCGCCAGCAGCCAATACAGATTGAACACTGAAGCTTTCTTT
>TRBV3-1|few|TRBJ1-1|-
CASSQVDPEAFF
TGTGCCAGCAGCCAAGTGGATCCTGAAGCTTTCTTT
>TRBV20-1|-|TRBJ2-7|-
CSARDTDGSYEQYF
TGCAGTGCTAGAGATACAGACGGAAGCTACGAGCAGTACTTC
>TRBV7-9|-|TRBJ1-1|-
CASSSGTPAEAFF
TGTGCCAGCAGCTCAGGGACCCCGGCGGAGGCTTTCTTT
>TRBV6-2/TRBV6-3|few|TRBJ2-1|TRBD2
CASTLLAGVSYNEQFF
TGTGCCAGCACCCTACTAGCGGGAGTTTCCTACAATGAGCAGTTCTTC